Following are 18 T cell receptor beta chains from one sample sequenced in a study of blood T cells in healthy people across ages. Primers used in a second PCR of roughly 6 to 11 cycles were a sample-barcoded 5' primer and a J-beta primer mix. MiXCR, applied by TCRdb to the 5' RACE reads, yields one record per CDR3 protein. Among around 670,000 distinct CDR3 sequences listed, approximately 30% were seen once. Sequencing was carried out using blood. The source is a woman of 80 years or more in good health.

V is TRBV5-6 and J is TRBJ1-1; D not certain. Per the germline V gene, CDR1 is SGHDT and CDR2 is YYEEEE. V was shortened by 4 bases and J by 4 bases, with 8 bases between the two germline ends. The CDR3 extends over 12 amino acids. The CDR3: CASSRIRTEAFF. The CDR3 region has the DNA TGTGCCAGCAGCCGGATTCGCACTGAAGCTTTCTTT.

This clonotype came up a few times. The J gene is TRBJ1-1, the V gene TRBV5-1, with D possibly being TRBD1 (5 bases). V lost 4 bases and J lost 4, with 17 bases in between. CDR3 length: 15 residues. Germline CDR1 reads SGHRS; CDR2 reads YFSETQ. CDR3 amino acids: CASSGTGSWGTEAFF. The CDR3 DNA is TGCGCCAGCAGCGGGACGGGGTCTTGGGGCACTGAAGCTTTCTTT.

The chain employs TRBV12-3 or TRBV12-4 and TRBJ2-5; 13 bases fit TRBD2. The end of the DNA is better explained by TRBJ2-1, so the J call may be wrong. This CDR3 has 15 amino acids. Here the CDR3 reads CASSQRGGLAGTQFF. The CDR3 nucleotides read TGTGCCAGCAGTCAACGGGGGGGACTAGCGGGGACCCAGTTCTTC.

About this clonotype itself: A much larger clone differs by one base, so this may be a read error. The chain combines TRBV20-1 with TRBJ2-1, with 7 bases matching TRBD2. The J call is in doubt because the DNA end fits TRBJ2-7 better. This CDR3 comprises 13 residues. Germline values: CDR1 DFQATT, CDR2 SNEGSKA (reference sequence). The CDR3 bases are TGCAGTGTTAGACTAGCCGCATACAATGAGCAGTACTTC. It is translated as CSVRLAAYNEQYF.

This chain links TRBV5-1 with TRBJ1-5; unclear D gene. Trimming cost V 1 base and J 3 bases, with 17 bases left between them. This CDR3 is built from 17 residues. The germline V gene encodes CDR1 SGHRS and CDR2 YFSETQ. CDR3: CASSLNPLAGNNQPQHF. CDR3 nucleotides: TGCGCCAGCAGCTTGAATCCCCTCGCGGGGAACAATCAGCCCCAGCATTTT.

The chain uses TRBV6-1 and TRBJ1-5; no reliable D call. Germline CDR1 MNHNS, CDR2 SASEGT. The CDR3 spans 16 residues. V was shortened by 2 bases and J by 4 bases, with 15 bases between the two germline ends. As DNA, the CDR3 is TGTGCCAGCAGTGAAATGGCCGCTTCTGGGAATCAGCCCCAGCATTTT. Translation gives CASSEMAASGNQPQHF.

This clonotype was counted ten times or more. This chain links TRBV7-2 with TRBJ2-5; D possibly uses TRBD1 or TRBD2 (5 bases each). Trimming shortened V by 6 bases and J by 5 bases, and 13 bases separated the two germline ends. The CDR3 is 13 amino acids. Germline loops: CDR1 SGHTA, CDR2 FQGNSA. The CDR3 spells CASSSRGRETQYF. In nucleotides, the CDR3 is TGTGCCAGCAGTTCCCGGGGACGGGAGACCCAGTACTTC.

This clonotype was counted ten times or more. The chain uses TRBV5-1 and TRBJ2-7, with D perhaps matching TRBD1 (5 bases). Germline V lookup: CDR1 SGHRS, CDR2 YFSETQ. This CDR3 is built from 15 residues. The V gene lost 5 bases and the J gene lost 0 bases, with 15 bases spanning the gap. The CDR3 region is CASRPDRRSSYEQYF. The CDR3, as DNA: TGCGCCAGCAGACCCGACAGAAGGAGCTCCTACGAGCAGTACTTC. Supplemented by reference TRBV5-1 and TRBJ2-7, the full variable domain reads KAGVTQTPRYLIKTRGQQVTLSCSPISGHRSVSWYQQTPGQGLQFLFEYFSETQRNKGNFPGRFSGRQFSNSRSEMNVSTLELGDSALYLCASRPDRRSSYEQYFGPGTRLTVT.

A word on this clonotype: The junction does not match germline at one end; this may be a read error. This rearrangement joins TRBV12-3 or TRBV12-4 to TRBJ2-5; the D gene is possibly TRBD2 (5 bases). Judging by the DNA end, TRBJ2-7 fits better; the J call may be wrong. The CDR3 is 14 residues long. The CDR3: CASSLAGDSCEQYF. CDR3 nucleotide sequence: TGTGCCAGCAGTTTAGCGGGAGACTCCTGCGAGCAGTACTTC.

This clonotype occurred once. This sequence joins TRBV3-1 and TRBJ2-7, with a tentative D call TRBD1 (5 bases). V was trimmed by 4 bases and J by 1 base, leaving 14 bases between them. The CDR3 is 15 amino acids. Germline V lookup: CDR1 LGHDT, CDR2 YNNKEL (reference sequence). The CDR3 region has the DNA TGTGCCAGCAGCCCCTACGTGGACACATCCTACGAGCAGTACTTC. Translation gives CASSPYVDTSYEQYF.

CDR3 amino acids: CSARDRGMIDTQYF. CDR3 DNA sequence: TGCAGTGCTAGGGACAGGGGAATGATAGATACGCAGTATTTT. The chain combines TRBV20-1 with TRBJ2-3; TRBD1 agrees at 9 bases. The CDR3 contains 14 residues. The junction had 6 bases not matched to a gene; V was cut back by 3 bases and J by 5 bases. Per germline, CDR1 DFQATT and CDR2 SNEGSKA (reference sequence).

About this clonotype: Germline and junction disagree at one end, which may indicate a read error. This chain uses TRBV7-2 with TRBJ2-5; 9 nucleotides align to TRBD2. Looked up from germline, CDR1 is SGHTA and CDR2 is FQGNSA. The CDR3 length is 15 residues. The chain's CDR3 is CAGSWRTSAEETQYF. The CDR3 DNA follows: TGTGCCGGCAGCTGGAGGACTAGCGCCGAAGAGACCCAGTACTTC.

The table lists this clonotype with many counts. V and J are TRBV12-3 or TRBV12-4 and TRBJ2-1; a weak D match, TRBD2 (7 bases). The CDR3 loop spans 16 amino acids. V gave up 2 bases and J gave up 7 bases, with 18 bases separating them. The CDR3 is CASSLLTGGDRNEQFF. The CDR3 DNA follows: TGTGCCAGCAGTTTATTGACGGGGGGCGATAGGAATGAGCAGTTCTTC.

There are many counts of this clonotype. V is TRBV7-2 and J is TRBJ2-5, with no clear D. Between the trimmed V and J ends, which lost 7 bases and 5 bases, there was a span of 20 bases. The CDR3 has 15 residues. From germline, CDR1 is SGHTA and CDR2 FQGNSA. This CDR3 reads CASTQLLGNAETQYF. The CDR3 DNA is TGTGCCAGCACCCAGTTACTGGGTAACGCGGAGACCCAGTACTTC.

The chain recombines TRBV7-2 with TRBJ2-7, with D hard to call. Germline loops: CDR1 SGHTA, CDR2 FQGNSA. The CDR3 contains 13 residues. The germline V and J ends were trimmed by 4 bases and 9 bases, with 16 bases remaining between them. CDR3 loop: CASSSEAFSVQYF. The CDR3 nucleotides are TGTGCCAGCAGCTCGGAAGCTTTCTCCGTGCAGTACTTC. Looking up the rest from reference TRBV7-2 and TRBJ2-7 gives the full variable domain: GAGVSQSPSNKVTEKGKDVELRCDPISGHTALYWYRQSLGQGLEFLIYFQGNSAPDKSGLPSDRFSAERTGGSVSTLTIQRTQQEDSAVYLCASSSEAFSVQYFGPGTRLTVT.

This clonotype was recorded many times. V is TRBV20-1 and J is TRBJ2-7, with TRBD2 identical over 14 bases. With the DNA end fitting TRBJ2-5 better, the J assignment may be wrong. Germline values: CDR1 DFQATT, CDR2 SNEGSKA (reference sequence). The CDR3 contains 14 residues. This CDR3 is CSAIGLAGGTTQYF. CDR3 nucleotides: TGCAGTGCTATTGGACTAGCGGGGGGTACGACCCAGTACTTC.

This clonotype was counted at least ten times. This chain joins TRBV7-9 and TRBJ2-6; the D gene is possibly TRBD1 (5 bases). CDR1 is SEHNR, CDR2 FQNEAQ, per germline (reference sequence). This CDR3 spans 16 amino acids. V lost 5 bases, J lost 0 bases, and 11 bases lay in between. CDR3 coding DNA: TGTGCCAGCAGCCCCACAGGTAACTCTGGGGCCAACGTCCTGACTTTC. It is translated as CASSPTGNSGANVLTF.

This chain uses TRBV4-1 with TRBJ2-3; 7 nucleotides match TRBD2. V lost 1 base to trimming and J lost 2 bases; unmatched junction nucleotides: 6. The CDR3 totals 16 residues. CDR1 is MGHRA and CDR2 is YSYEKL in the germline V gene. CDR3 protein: CASSQVRGTPTDTQYF. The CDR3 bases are TGCGCCAGCAGCCAAGTGCGGGGGACCCCCACAGATACGCAGTATTTT.